The TCR beta chain under discussion was sequenced for a study of T-cell memory formation after mild COVID-19 (dated by TCRdb to the early 2020s). About the investigation overall: TCR sequence clusters from the two donors were found to be largely donor specific. In a couple of donors, T-cell clones that expanded and contracted after mild COVID-19 were followed by sequencing TCRalpha and TCRbeta repertoires longitudinally. Two young, previously healthy adult volunteers, one female and one male, were included in the cohort. Study-wide conclusions, independent of this receptor: Clones contracting from day 15 to 85 had balanced CD4/CD8 phenotypes, while a second wave expanding from day 15 to 37 was biased towards CD4+. SARS-CoV-2 specificity of the second-wave clones peaking on day 37 was not confirmed. Contracting CD4+ clones were found mainly in CM and EM memory subsets, while CD8+ clones were enriched in EMRA. The study covered only a couple of mild cases, and larger cohorts including severe cases with pre-infection samples were considered necessary. Some responding clones were detected in pre-infection memory, which suggested that pre-existing cross-reactive memory T cells had joined the SARS-CoV-2 response.

The sequencing machine was an Illumina NovaSeq 6000. Using 5'RACE with constant-segment primers, TCRalpha and TCRbeta cDNA libraries were constructed, with sample barcodes and unique molecular identifiers added in the process. RNA was extracted from every sample with Trizol reagent. The libraries were amplified in two PCR steps, and the second step added a second sample barcode and Illumina TruSeq adapters. Sequencing of libraries was performed on an Illumina NovaSeq with 2 x 150 bp paired-end reads. The authors' analysis ran thus. Demultiplexing of reads and collapsing into UMI-guided consensus sequences were performed with migec v1.2.7. Using mixcr v2.1.11, UMI consensuses were aligned to TRA and TRB V and J templates and then assembled into clonotypes. A clonotype was counted as expanded or contracted only if both edgeR and NoisET called the change significant, with noise models trained on biological replicates. For edgeR calls, the cutoffs were a false discovery rate-adjusted p below 0.01 and a log2 fold-change threshold of 1. As an exploratory analysis of dynamics, max-normalized trajectories of the 1000 most abundant clonotypes were examined with PCA combined with hierarchical clustering. Separately sequenced CD4+ and CD8+ repertoires were used to assign a CD4 or CD8 phenotype to each responding clone. TCRdb trimmed the raw reads at Q25, called clones with MiXCR and kept productive beta chains. Every entry covers one CDR3 protein and lists the most common genes and DNA from its rows. The authors' filters were not applied to this entry. This sample holds 350,000 to 500,000 distinct CDR3 sequences; about 25% were observed only once. The top ten clonotypes cover 10% to 15% of the sample.

Ficoll-Paque density gradient centrifugation was used to isolate PBMCs. The CDR3, from cysteine to phenylalanine, totals 14 residues. Kept here is only the CDR3 DNA, which spans 42 bases and is read in frame from base 1. Trimming takes 2 bases from V and 4 bases from J, and the germline ends sit 8 bases apart. The CDR1 and CDR2 encoded by the germline V gene (reference sequence) are LNHNV and YYDKDF. With regard to this clonotype: The specificity of this receptor is unknown. No per-base quality is available; no much larger clone lies one base away.

Here the chain combines TRBV15 and TRBJ2-2, and perhaps TRBD1 as D gene, on 5 matching bases. Sequenced material: PBMCs or a T cell subset sorted from them (not recorded which). The clonotype originates from an adult woman who had mild COVID-19 (a few samples of this study predate the infection). The sample titles of this study are shuffled in the database, so cell type and time point are left out; the donor was told from shared clones. The CDR3 loop reads CATSRQGSTGELFF. At the DNA level, the sequence is TGTGCCACCAGCAGACAGGGATCCACCGGGGAGCTGTTTTTT.